Below, 20 T cell receptor beta chains from the same sample are listed, as sequenced in a study of T-cell reconstitution after alpha-beta-depleted transplantation in children. The authors prepared the TCRbeta library with unique molecular identifiers. MiXCR, run by TCRdb on the PCR reads, gives a single entry per CDR3 protein. The data show about 410,000 distinct CDR3 sequences, about a fifth seen once. Sequencing was performed on PBMCs from the stem cell graft donor, taken from the stem cell graft. The receptors were gathered from a human donor who donated a stem cell graft to a child with acute myeloid leukemia.

The genes are TRBV18 and TRBJ2-7; D remains unclear. The CDR3 is 12 amino acids. V dropped 3 bases and J dropped 6 bases, with 9 bases sitting between them. CDR1 and CDR2 (germline): KGHSH, LQKENI. The CDR3 region is CASSPSTREQYF. The CDR3 bases are TGTGCCAGCTCACCGAGCACCCGCGAGCAGTACTTC.

This clonotype has just a few counts. V is TRBV20-1 and J is TRBJ2-7; D is possibly TRBD2 (6 bases). This CDR3 contains 14 residues. CDR1 and CDR2 (germline): DFQATT, SNEGSKA (reference sequence). The V end lost 3 bases, the J end lost 1 base, and 13 bases lay between the germline ends. CDR3 sequence: CSARGTQASYEQYF. DNA for the CDR3: TGCAGTGCTAGGGGGACTCAGGCTTCCTACGAGCAGTACTTC.

This clonotype has just a few counts. This chain joins TRBV12-3 or TRBV12-4 and TRBJ2-1, with D perhaps matching TRBD1 or TRBD2 (5 bases each). The CDR3 is made up of 22 amino acids. Trimming shortened V by 1 base and J by 0 bases, and 28 bases separated the two germline ends. The CDR3: CASSLVRAWGREYYSSYNEQFF. The CDR3 region has the DNA TGTGCCAGCAGTTTAGTCAGGGCGTGGGGCAGGGAGTATTACAGCTCCTACAATGAGCAGTTCTTC.

The rearrangement uses TRBV20-1 and TRBJ2-2; D is perhaps TRBD1 (5 bases). V was pared by 5 bases and J by 7 bases, with 17 bases between. The length of the CDR3 is 14 residues. CDR1 and CDR2 from the germline V gene are DFQATT and SNEGSKA (reference sequence). The CDR3 bases are TGCAGTGCTTTTCAACCAGGGTTTGGCGGGGAGCTGTTTTTT. This translates into CSAFQPGFGGELFF.

This rearrangement joins TRBV20-1 to TRBJ2-7; the match to TRBD1 covers 7 bases. The CDR3 contains 16 residues. V lost 1 base, J lost 0 bases, and 9 bases stayed unmatched. Germline CDR1 DFQATT, CDR2 SNEGSKA (reference sequence). CDR3 bases: TGCAGTGCTAGAGGACAGGGCTTATCGAACTCCTACGAGCAGTACTTC. It specifies CSARGQGLSNSYEQYF.

This clonotype showed up just a few times. The chain is built from TRBV20-1 and TRBJ2-3; D gene uncertain. This CDR3 contains 14 residues. The germline V and J ends were trimmed by 0 bases and 0 bases, with 7 bases remaining between them. Germline loops: CDR1 DFQATT, CDR2 SNEGSKA (reference sequence). This CDR3 is CSARDYKSTDTQYF. In DNA form, the CDR3 reads TGCAGTGCTAGAGACTATAAGAGCACAGATACGCAGTATTTT.

The sample holds a few counts of this clonotype. The genes are TRBV5-1 and TRBJ2-1; 13 positions match TRBD2. From germline, CDR1 is SGHRS and CDR2 YFSETQ. The CDR3 runs to 17 residues. Trimming at V came to 2 bases and at J to 7 bases, leaving 9 bases not matched to a gene. CDR3 in DNA: TGCGCCAGCAGCTTCGGACTAGCGGGAGTGTTAGAGAATGAGCAGTTCTTC. Amino acids: CASSFGLAGVLENEQFF.

The chain links TRBV6-1 to TRBJ2-7, with a weak D call TRBD2 (6 bases). Germline V gives CDR1 MNHNS, CDR2 SASEGT. V was trimmed by 5 bases and J by 2 bases, leaving 16 bases between them. The CDR3 length is 15 residues. The CDR3 sequence is CASSPRLGKTYEQYF. In nucleotides, the CDR3 is TGTGCCAGCAGTCCCAGACTAGGGAAGACCTACGAGCAGTACTTC.

The chain is built from TRBV12-3 or TRBV12-4 and TRBJ1-4; D is unresolved. This CDR3 comprises 14 residues. Between the trimmed V and J ends, which lost 8 bases and 2 bases, there was a span of 12 bases. The CDR3 nucleotides read TGTGCCAGCTCACCTGGTAGGACTAATGAAAAACTGTTTTTT. Amino acids: CASSPGRTNEKLFF.

Many counts were recorded for this clonotype. V is TRBV12-3 or TRBV12-4 and J is TRBJ2-7, with 10 bases matching TRBD1. The CDR3 spans 14 residues. V gave up 6 bases and J gave up 2 bases; unmatched junction bases: 4. The DNA for the CDR3 is TGTGCCAGCAGCCGTGGGACAGGGGCCTACGAGCAGTACTTC. Its translation is CASSRGTGAYEQYF.

The chain recombines TRBV12-3 or TRBV12-4 with TRBJ2-4; D is possibly TRBD1 (6 bases). The V end lost 6 bases, the J end lost 0 bases, and 15 bases lay between the germline ends. This CDR3 is 16 amino acids long. CDR3: CASSTGQSIAKNIQYF. The CDR3 coding sequence is TGTGCCAGCAGCACTGGACAGTCAATAGCCAAAAACATTCAGTACTTC.

V usage is TRBV3-1 and J usage is TRBJ1-1; possible D gene TRBD1, 6 bases. The CDR3 sequence is 12 residues long. The ends were cut back, 6 bases at V and 8 bases at J, with 13 bases in the middle. The germline V gene encodes CDR1 LGHDT and CDR2 YNNKEL (reference sequence). DNA for the CDR3: TGTGCCAGCAGAGCTCGGGGGGCAGAAGCTTTCTTT. Its translation: CASRARGAEAFF. Complete variable domain (other parts from reference TRBV3-1 and TRBJ1-1): DTAVSQTPKYLVTQMGNDKSIKCEQNLGHDTMYWYKQDSKKFLKIMFSYNNKELIINETVPNRFSPKSPDKAHLNLHINSLELGDSAVYFCASRARGAEAFFGQGTRLTVV.

In the case of this clonotype: With a much larger clone just one base away, this may be a read error. CDR3 nucleotides: TGTGCCAGCAGCAGCCAAGGGGGGACCCAGTACTTC. Its translation is CASSSQGGTQYF. The chain combines TRBV7-2 with TRBJ2-5, with D possibly matching TRBD1 (6 bases). The CDR3 runs 12 residues. Looked up from germline, CDR1 is SGHTA and CDR2 is FQGNSA. Trimming pared 5 bases from V and 7 bases from J, leaving 11 bases between.

This clonotype was found a few times. V gene TRBV5-1 combines with J gene TRBJ2-1; 9 nucleotides line up with TRBD2. This CDR3 region has 14 residues. Germline CDR1 is SGHRS and CDR2 is YFSETQ. The V and J ends lost 4 bases and 8 bases, in that order; junction bases with no gene match: 7. The chain's CDR3 is CASSNSGTSYEQFF. The CDR3 bases are TGCGCCAGCAGCAACTCCGGGACTAGCTATGAGCAGTTCTTC.

The V gene is TRBV28, the J gene TRBJ2-3; D ambiguous. Germline values: CDR1 MDHEN, CDR2 SYDVKM. The CDR3 is 13 residues long. Trimming pared 10 bases from V and 2 bases from J, leaving 13 bases between. CDR3 sequence (DNA): TGTGCCACCTTAGGGTCGGTCACAGATACGCAGTATTTT. Residues: CATLGSVTDTQYF.

This clonotype was recorded at least ten times. The genes are TRBV4-2 and TRBJ2-7, with a tentative D call TRBD2 (6 bases). Germline CDR1 and CDR2: LGHNA and YNFKEQ. Between the trimmed V and J ends, which lost 1 base and 4 bases, there was a span of 11 bases. The CDR3 totals 14 residues. For the CDR3, the DNA is TGTGCCAGCAGCCAAGGAGGGACTTATTACGAGCAGTACTTC. Encoded protein: CASSQGGTYYEQYF.

This clonotype was observed many times. CDR3 loop: CASTAGTSANNEQFF. CDR3 sequence (DNA): TGTGCCAGCACCGCCGGGACTAGCGCCAACAATGAGCAGTTCTTC. The J gene is TRBJ2-1, the V gene TRBV12-3 or TRBV12-4; 10 bases match TRBD2. J gave up 5 bases and V 7 bases, and 8 bases lay outside the gene matches. The CDR3 covers 15 residues.

This clonotype was found a few times. The V gene is TRBV5-1, the J gene TRBJ2-5; D could derive from TRBD1 or TRBD2 (5 bases each). Germline CDR1 and CDR2: SGHRS and YFSETQ. There are 15 residues in the CDR3. Trimming removed 0 bases at V and 1 base at J, with 10 bases between. The CDR3 DNA reads as TGCGCCAGCAGCTTGGGTTCAGGGACCCAAGAGACCCAGTACTTC. It translates to CASSLGSGTQETQYF.

This clonotype was counted between two and nine times. The V and J genes are TRBV2 and TRBJ2-1; D call uncertain. Looked up from germline, CDR1 is SNHLY and CDR2 is FYNNEI. The CDR3 loop spans 13 amino acids. V shed 4 bases and J shed 3 bases, with 7 bases lying between them. CDR3 coding DNA: TGTGCCAGCAGTGGAAACAGCTACAATGAGCAGTTCTTC. Protein sequence: CASSGNSYNEQFF.

This chain connects TRBV7-6 to TRBJ2-3; 7 bases match TRBD2. This CDR3 has 17 amino acids. V lost 2 bases to trimming and J lost 4 bases; unmatched junction nucleotides: 12. The germline CDR1 and CDR2 sequences are SGHVS and FNYEAQ. The CDR3 sequence is CASSLLVSGYSPDTQYF. Written as DNA, the CDR3 is TGTGCCAGCAGCTTATTAGTTAGCGGGTATTCTCCAGATACGCAGTATTTT.